This T cell receptor (beta chain) appears in the sequencing data of a study of T-cell memory formation after mild COVID-19. The CDR3 runs to 13 residues. Per germline, CDR1 SGHTA and CDR2 FQGTGA. Trimming shortened V by 3 bases and J by 8 bases, and 11 bases separated the two germline ends. This clonotype came up many times. Its target is unknown. Study results and limitations: Pre-infection memory held some responding clones, suggesting pre-existing cross-reactive T cells responded. Clones that contracted from day 15 to 85 were balanced CD4/CD8, while later expanders leaned CD4+. The authors left the SARS-CoV-2 specificity of second-wave clones peaking on day 37 unconfirmed.

5'RACE with constant-segment primers yielded barcoded, UMI-tagged TCR alpha and TCR beta cDNA libraries. Each CDR3 protein is one row after TCRdb ran MiXCR on the 5' RACE reads. The sample records 450,000 to 650,000 distinct CDR3 sequences, roughly 22% being singletons. This receptor was identified in an adult woman who had mild COVID-19 (a few samples of this study predate the infection). Cell type and time point are not known. The sequenced material came from PBMCs or a T cell subset sorted from them (not recorded which). The rearrangement joins TRBV7-3 to TRBJ2-1; unclear D gene. CDR3 nucleotides: TGTGCCAGCAGCTTGAGCAGTAAAGATGAGCAGTTCTTC. Translating gives CASSLSSKDEQFF.